The 22 T cell receptor beta chains below were found in one sample sequenced in a study of response to subunit inactivated influenza vaccine. A single record per CDR3 protein comes from TCRdb applying MiXCR to the RT-PCR reads. The table shows about 610,000 distinct CDR3 sequences, with 14% occurring only once. Here the sequenced sample was PBMCs from blood, taken 12 days after vaccination. The origin of the receptors is a man in his fifties who received an inactivated influenza vaccine.

A few counts support this clonotype. The CDR3 region is CASSLTGFNTEAFF. The DNA of the CDR3 is TGCGCCAGCAGCTTGACAGGGTTCAACACTGAAGCTTTCTTT. The rearrangement links TRBV5-1 to TRBJ1-1, with TRBD1 as a possible D gene (6 bases). Between the trimmed V and J ends, which lost 1 base and 2 bases, there was a span of 9 bases. CDR1 is SGHRS, CDR2 YFSETQ, per germline. CDR3 length: 14 amino acids.

The chain uses TRBV5-5 and TRBJ2-2; tentatively, D is TRBD2 (7 bases). V lost 4 bases, J lost 7 bases, and 23 bases lay in between. Germline assignment: CDR1 SGHKS and CDR2 YYEKEE (reference sequence). CDR3 length equals 17 residues. CDR3 sequence reads: CASSAQRGAPQFGELFF. CDR3 bases: TGTGCCAGCAGCGCCCAACGGGGGGCACCCCAATTCGGGGAGCTGTTTTTT.

This clonotype was counted many times. The rearrangement uses TRBV7-8 and TRBJ2-7; D is unresolved. In germline, CDR1 is SGHVS, CDR2 FQNEAQ. This CDR3 has 15 residues. Trimming took off 1 base at V and 0 bases at J, with 10 bases between the two ends. In DNA, the CDR3 is TGTGCCAGCAGCTTAGGGACGACGAGCTCCTACGAGCAGTACTTC. It yields the protein CASSLGTTSSYEQYF.

As for this clonotype: Being one base from a much bigger clone, this may be a read error. This chain connects TRBV4-1 to TRBJ2-2, with D possibly being TRBD2 (5 bases). CDR3 length: 14 amino acids. In germline, CDR1 is MGHRA, CDR2 YSYEKL. Trimming removed 3 bases at V and 8 bases at J, with 13 bases between. CDR3 sequence reads: CASSHTAEDGELFF. The CDR3 DNA reads TGCGCCAGCAGCCATACAGCGGAGGATGGGGAGCTGTTTTTT.

The chain combines TRBV6-1 with TRBJ2-2, with no clear D. CDR1 is MNHNS and CDR2 is SASEGT in the germline V gene. The CDR3 covers 14 residues. V was pared by 6 bases and J by 2 bases, with 10 bases between. CDR3 nucleotides: TGTGCCAGCAGCCTCAGATACAACACCGGGGAGCTGTTTTTT. It yields the protein CASSLRYNTGELFF.

A few counts support this clonotype. The genes are TRBV18 and TRBJ1-5; D perhaps matches TRBD1 (6 bases). Trimming took off 1 base at V and 5 bases at J, with 12 bases between the two ends. The CDR3 has 15 residues. Germline V gene data show CDR1 as KGHSH and CDR2 as LQKENI. CDR3 coding DNA: TGTGCCAGCTCACCACTGGGGGCAGCTCATCAGCCCCAGCATTTT. Translating gives CASSPLGAAHQPQHF.

To note about this clonotype: It may be a read error: a sequence one base away is much more abundant. The V and J genes are TRBV4-1 and TRBJ2-1; D is ambiguous. The length of the CDR3 is 14 residues. The V end lost 4 bases, the J end lost 7 bases, and 14 bases lay between the germline ends. From germline, CDR1 is MGHRA and CDR2 YSYEKL. The CDR3 protein is CASSPWLDRNEQFF. In nucleotides, the CDR3 is TGCGCCAGCAGCCCATGGTTAGATCGAAATGAGCAGTTCTTC.

This rearrangement joins TRBV6-5 to TRBJ2-1; the D gene is possibly TRBD2 (5 bases). V lost 2 bases, J lost 2 bases, and 13 bases lay in between. CDR3 length: 16 residues. Germline V gene data show CDR1 as MNHEY and CDR2 as SVGAGI. For the CDR3, the DNA is TGTGCCAGCAGTTACGGTTCCGGAGGAGCCTACAATGAGCAGTTCTTC. The encoded protein is CASSYGSGGAYNEQFF.

This clonotype was seen ten or more times. One junction end does not reproduce the germline sequence, and a read error may be involved. This rearrangement joins TRBV12-3 or TRBV12-4 to TRBJ1-4; D is ambiguous. The CDR3 runs to 13 residues. The CDR3 nucleotides read TGCGCCAGCAGCTTGGGAGCGGGGGAAAAACTGTTTTTT. It specifies CASSLGAGEKLFF.

As regards this clonotype: Sequence at one end of the junction differs from germline and may be a read error. The chain employs TRBV4-2 and TRBJ2-2, with D maybe TRBD2 (6 bases). Germline CDR1 is LGHNA and CDR2 is YNFKEQ. The CDR3 is 16 amino acids. In nucleotides, the CDR3 is TGTGCCAGCAGCCACTCCCGGGACTTCAGCACCGGGGAGCTGTATTTT. Amino acids: CASSHSRDFSTGELYF.

There are a few counts of this clonotype. The chain employs TRBV7-2 and TRBJ1-1; 7 bases are a match to TRBD1. The J segment lost 6 bases and the V segment lost 6 bases, leaving 10 bases of the junction unmatched. This CDR3 spans 14 amino acids. Germline V gene data show CDR1 as SGHTA and CDR2 as FQGNSA. The DNA for the CDR3 is TGTGCCAGCAGGCCCCAGGGGGTAGTCCCTGAAGCTTTCTTT. Translation: CASRPQGVVPEAFF.

The CDR3 DNA follows: TGTGCCAGCAGTTTATCGGGACAGGGGTGGACACCCCTCCACTTT. It encodes CASSLSGQGWTPLHF. The chain employs TRBV6-2 or TRBV6-3 and TRBJ1-6; 10 positions agree with TRBD1. The CDR3 runs 15 residues. The V gene's germline CDR1 is MNHEY and CDR2 SVGEGT. J was trimmed by 11 bases and V by 4 bases; bases with no gene match: 8.

The rearrangement uses TRBV7-2 and TRBJ2-1, with D maybe TRBD2 (6 bases). The CDR3 covers 16 residues. The germline CDR1 and CDR2 sequences are SGHTA and FQGNSA. With 1 base removed from V and 2 bases from J, the gap between germline ends came to 12 bases. The CDR3 region is CASSLVRGDPYNEQFF. The DNA of the CDR3 is TGTGCCAGCAGCTTAGTGCGGGGTGACCCCTACAATGAGCAGTTCTTC.

This clonotype occurred a few times. This chain uses TRBV5-1 with TRBJ1-4; no reliable D call. Germline V CDR1 and CDR2: SGHRS, YFSETQ. The germline V and J ends were trimmed by 4 bases and 6 bases, with 16 bases remaining between them. This CDR3 has 15 residues. The CDR3 here is CASSRASGRDEKLFF. The CDR3 DNA reads as TGCGCCAGCAGCCGTGCGTCTGGGAGAGATGAAAAACTGTTTTTT.

The table lists this clonotype with a few counts. This sequence joins TRBV21-1 and TRBJ2-1; the table assigns TRBD1, which was not confirmed against the DNA. TRBV21-1 is a documented pseudogene. CDR3 length: 14 residues. DNA of the CDR3: TGTGCCAGCACCACGGGGGGCATGTACAATGAGCAGTTCTTC. This encodes CASTTGGMYNEQFF.

This clonotype occurred many times. V gene TRBV4-1 combines with J gene TRBJ2-3; D unclear. The CDR3 length is 13 residues. V was trimmed by 3 bases and J by 4 bases, leaving 8 bases between them. Looked up from germline, CDR1 is MGHRA and CDR2 is YSYEKL. The CDR3 loop is CASSQPFADTQYF. CDR3 bases: TGCGCCAGCAGCCAGCCCTTTGCAGATACGCAGTATTTT.

This clonotype turned up a few times. The chain combines TRBV5-1 with TRBJ2-7, with D possibly being TRBD2 (5 bases). Germline lookup yields CDR1 SGHRS and CDR2 YFSETQ. Trimming took off 0 bases at V and 2 bases at J, with 18 bases between the two ends. The CDR3 sequence is 17 residues long. CDR3 in amino acids: CASSLGLVGANPYEQYF. In DNA, the CDR3 is TGCGCCAGCAGCTTGGGGTTAGTGGGAGCCAACCCCTACGAGCAGTACTTC.

The gene calls are TRBV12-3 or TRBV12-4 and TRBJ1-1; unclear D gene. V shed 4 bases and J shed 5 bases, with 8 bases lying between them. CDR3 size: 12 residues. CDR3 in DNA: TGTGCCAGCAGTTCTTCTGAAACTGAAGCTTTCTTT. Amino acids: CASSSSETEAFF.

This clonotype showed up just a few times. The chain uses TRBV20-1 and TRBJ1-2, with D hard to call. Trimming cost V 3 bases and J 10 bases, with 12 bases left between them. Germline CDR1 DFQATT, CDR2 SNEGSKA (reference sequence). The CDR3 runs to 11 residues. The CDR3 sequence: CSARATDYYTF. CDR3 in DNA: TGCAGTGCTAGGGCTACAGACTACTACACCTTC.

In this sample, this clonotype turned up many times. The J gene is TRBJ2-1, the V gene TRBV29-1; 9 nucleotides align to TRBD1. Trimming at V came to 4 bases and at J to 8 bases, leaving 6 bases not matched to a gene. CDR1 is SQVTM, CDR2 ANQGSEA, per germline. The CDR3 is 13 residues long. The CDR3 protein is CSVGDREWDEQFF. In DNA form, the CDR3 reads TGCAGCGTTGGGGACAGGGAATGGGATGAGCAGTTCTTC.

Only a few counts were recorded for this clonotype. The chain recombines TRBV12-3 or TRBV12-4 with TRBJ2-2, with a weak D call TRBD1 (6 bases). V was trimmed by 8 bases and J by 3 bases, leaving 19 bases between them. This CDR3 spans 16 amino acids. Written as DNA, the CDR3 is TGTGCCAGCGTCCCCTGGGGCAGGGGACACACCGGGGAGCTGTTTTTT. Protein sequence: CASVPWGRGHTGELFF.

The genes are TRBV18 and TRBJ2-7; 8 bases are shared with TRBD1. CDR1 KGHSH and CDR2 LQKENI come from the germline V gene. After removal of 4 bases from V and 3 bases from J, the junction contained 5 bases not matched to a gene. This CDR3 comprises 14 residues. The CDR3 sequence: CASSLRTGNYEQYF. CDR3 sequence (DNA): TGTGCCAGCTCACTTCGGACAGGGAACTACGAGCAGTACTTC. The full variable domain, rest sourced from reference TRBV18 and TRBJ2-7, is NAGVMQNPRHLVRRRGQEARLRCSPMKGHSHVYWYRQLPEEGLKFMVYLQKENIIDESGMPKERFSAEFPKEGPSILRIQQVVRGDSAAYFCASSLRTGNYEQYFGPGTRLTVT.